These 21 T cell receptor beta chains were sequenced from one sample in a study of shared clonotypes between healthy human individuals. The table came from immunoSEQ multiplex PCR; TCRdb's copy has only in-frame clones and leaves some out. The table has more than 400,000 clones, approximately 81% seen once. Sequenced sample: PBMCs. Every receptor here comes from a woman between 40 and 50 years old in good health. Some clones in this sample may be carry-over from other donors' samples.

Worth noting for this clone: The junction departs from germline at one end; a sequencing error may be responsible. V and J are TRBV7-7 and TRBJ2-1; 8 positions match TRBD2. CDR3 size: 16 residues. The germline CDR1 and CDR2 sequences are SSHAT and FNYEAQ (reference sequence). CDR3 bases: TGTGCTAGCAGCTTAGCGGGAATAGCCAACTACAATGAGCAGTTCTTC. Its protein product is CASSLAGIANYNEQFF. The variable domain in full, completed from reference TRBV7-7 and TRBJ2-1, reads GAGVSQSPRYKVTKRGQDVTLRCDPISSHATLYWYQQALGQGPEFLTYFNYEAQPDKSGLPSDRFSAERPEGSISTLTIQRTEQRDSAMYRCASSLAGIANYNEQFFGPGTRLTVL.

As regards this clone: A far larger clone differs by one base, so this is likely a read error. This CDR3 fails to terminate in the conserved phenylalanine or tryptophan, so it likely reflects a read error. V gene TRBV2 combines with J gene TRBJ1-2, with a possible D match to TRBD1 (6 bases). This CDR3 comprises 16 residues. The germline V gene encodes CDR1 SNHLY and CDR2 FYNNEI. Trimming cost V 1 base and J 7 bases, with 19 bases left between them. CDR3 sequence reads: CASSEEAGTTGGGYTS. In nucleotides, the CDR3 is TGTGCCAGCAGTGAAGAGGCCGGGACGACAGGTGGTGGCTACACCTCC.

V is TRBV7-8 and J is TRBJ2-7, with a possible D match to TRBD2 (5 bases). V lost 5 bases and J lost 6, with 14 bases in between. This CDR3 contains 13 residues. In germline, CDR1 is SGHVS, CDR2 FQNEAQ. Here the CDR3 DNA reads TGTGCCAGCAGCAGCCTGGGGAGAGGCGAGCAGTACTTC. Translating it yields CASSSLGRGEQYF.

The V gene is TRBV19, the J gene TRBJ1-4; D is possibly TRBD1 (6 bases). Germline CDR1 is LNHDA and CDR2 is SQIVND (reference sequence). The germline V and J ends were trimmed by 9 bases and 8 bases, with 19 bases remaining between them. The CDR3 consists of 14 residues. CDR3 sequence (DNA): TGTGCCAGCGCAAAACAGGGTACGAAGGAAAAACTGTTTTTT. Its translation is CASAKQGTKEKLFF.

Of note for this clone: A far bigger clonotype differs at one base, so this is likely a read error. The chain carries TRBV6-4 and TRBJ2-6; TRBD1 matches at 8 bases. The CDR3 is made up of 15 amino acids. Germline V gives CDR1 MRHNA, CDR2 SNTAGT. The chain's CDR3 is CASSETGDGANVPTF. The CDR3 coding sequence is TGTGCCAGCAGCGAGACAGGGGATGGGGCCAACGTCCCGACTTTC.

This clone occurred once. The V gene is TRBV18, the J gene TRBJ2-7; the D is unclear. The V end was cut by 1 base, the J end by 1 base, with 8 bases between. The V gene's germline CDR1 is KGHSH and CDR2 LQKENI. The length of the CDR3 is 14 residues. This CDR3 is CASSPLGASYEQYF. DNA of the CDR3: TGTGCCAGCTCACCACTCGGCGCGTCCTACGAGCAGTACTTC. Variable domain in full (rest from reference TRBV18 and TRBJ2-7): NAGVMQNPRHLVRRRGQEARLRCSPMKGHSHVYWYRQLPEEGLKFMVYLQKENIIDESGMPKERFSAEFPKEGPSILRIQQVVRGDSAAYFCASSPLGASYEQYFGPGTRLTVT.

As concerns this clone: This may come from a read error, since a much larger clone is one base off. This chain links TRBV27 with TRBJ2-3, with D uncertain. V lost 2 bases and J 2 bases, leaving 11 bases between the germline ends. Germline CDR1 MNHEY, CDR2 SMNVEV (reference sequence). This CDR3 spans 15 amino acids. The CDR3, as DNA: TGTGCCAGCAGTTTAGTTAGCAGCACCACAGATACGCAGTATTTT. As protein: CASSLVSSTTDTQYF.

In regard to this clone: This likely traces to a read error, being one base from a far larger clone. The same CDR3 is also encoded by other DNA sequences in this sample. The rearrangement links TRBV28 to TRBJ2-2, with D tentatively TRBD1 or TRBD2 (5 bases each). This CDR3 is 13 amino acids long. CDR1 and CDR2 (germline): MDHEN, SYDVKM. Between the trimmed V and J ends, which lost 9 bases and 4 bases, there was a span of 12 bases. The CDR3 here is CASTRESTGELFF. CDR3 DNA: TGTGCCAGTACCAGGGAGAGCACCGGGGAGCTGTTTTTT.

Remarks on this clone: A read error likely explains this, since a far larger clone differs by one base. The chain carries TRBV6-1 and TRBJ1-3; TRBD1 might be the D (6 bases). This CDR3 comprises 13 residues. Looked up from germline, CDR1 is MNHNS and CDR2 is SASEGT. V lost 7 bases and J 4 bases, leaving 11 bases between the germline ends. The CDR3 nucleotides read TGTGCCAGCACGTGGGACACAGGAAACACCATATATTTT. Translation: CASTWDTGNTIYF.

CDR3 residues: CASRLRGNQPQHF. The DNA for the CDR3 is TGTGCCAGCAGGCTCAGGGGAAATCAGCCCCAGCATTTT. The chain is built from TRBV6-1 and TRBJ1-5, with a possible D match to TRBD1 (6 bases). The CDR3 length is 13 residues. The germline V and J ends were trimmed by 6 bases and 4 bases, with 10 bases remaining between them. CDR1 is MNHNS, CDR2 SASEGT, per germline.

This chain joins TRBV5-1 and TRBJ1-4, with D uncertain. The CDR3 loop spans 14 amino acids. Trimming stripped 7 bases from V and 0 bases from J, with 10 bases between. CDR1 and CDR2 from the germline V gene are SGHRS and YFSETQ. DNA for the CDR3: TGCGCCAGCGGTGACACAGCAACTAATGAAAAACTGTTTTTT. This sequence encodes CASGDTATNEKLFF.

The CDR3 coding sequence is TGTGCCAGAAGCCTGAGGGGGATAGTGAACACTGAAGCTTTCTTT. Its translation: CARSLRGIVNTEAFF. The gene calls are TRBV28 and TRBJ1-1; possibly TRBD1 for D (6 bases). V shed 9 bases and J shed 0 bases, with 17 bases lying between them. The CDR3 has 15 residues. Germline lookup yields CDR1 MDHEN and CDR2 SYDVKM.

Concerning this clone itself: This likely traces to a read error, being one base from a far larger clone. The V gene is TRBV30, the J gene TRBJ1-1; D remains ambiguous. The V gene lost 0 bases and the J gene lost 1 base, with 15 bases spanning the gap. This CDR3 is 16 amino acids long. The germline V gene has CDR1 GTSNPN and CDR2 SVGIG (reference sequence). CDR3 sequence reads: CAWSVPPPSGNTEAFF. CDR3 bases: TGTGCCTGGAGTGTACCGCCCCCTTCGGGGAACACTGAAGCTTTCTTT.

As regards this clone: One junction end does not reproduce the germline sequence, and a read error may be involved. The chain recombines TRBV7-7 with TRBJ2-5, with 10 positions matching TRBD2. The length of the CDR3 is 14 residues. Per germline, CDR1 SSHAT and CDR2 FNYEAQ (reference sequence). The CDR3: CASSLAGGRETQYF. For the CDR3, the DNA is TGTGCTAGCAGCTTAGCGGGAGGACGGGAGACCCAGTACTTC. Looking up the rest from reference TRBV7-7 and TRBJ2-5 gives the full variable domain: GAGVSQSPRYKVTKRGQDVTLRCDPISSHATLYWYQQALGQGPEFLTYFNYEAQPDKSGLPSDRFSAERPEGSISTLTIQRTEQRDSAMYRCASSLAGGRETQYFGPGTRLLVL.

This chain links TRBV5-4 with TRBJ2-7; a weak D match, TRBD2 (6 bases). The DNA end is a closer match to TRBJ2-1, so the J assignment may be wrong. Germline assignment: CDR1 SGHNT and CDR2 YYREEE (reference sequence). This CDR3 is built from 14 residues. In nucleotides, the CDR3 is TGTGCCAGCAGCTTGCTGCGGAGGGTTAATGAGCAGTTCTTC. It translates to CASSLLRRVNEQFF.

This clone was observed a handful of times. The V and J genes are TRBV10-3 and TRBJ1-2; tentatively, D is TRBD1 (5 bases). The ends were cut back, 2 bases at V and 4 bases at J, with 14 bases in the middle. The germline CDR1 and CDR2 sequences are ENHRY and SYGVKD. The CDR3 has 15 amino acids. The CDR3 loop is CAISEGTPDFYGYTF. The CDR3 bases are TGTGCCATCAGTGAGGGGACCCCCGATTTCTATGGCTACACCTTC.

This rearrangement joins TRBV7-3 to TRBJ2-5; TRBD1 might be the D (6 bases). The CDR3 covers 13 residues. Trimming stripped 3 bases from V and 4 bases from J, with 9 bases between. CDR1 is SGHTA, CDR2 FQGTGA, per germline. The CDR3 bases are TGTGCCAGCAGCTTCACCAGGGGAGAGACCCAGTACTTC. Amino acids: CASSFTRGETQYF.

The chain has TRBV28 and TRBJ1-1; TRBD1 aligns across 7 bases. After removal of 5 bases from V and 2 bases from J, the junction contained 5 bases not matched to a gene. Germline CDR1 reads MDHEN; CDR2 reads SYDVKM. This CDR3 has 14 residues. The CDR3 DNA follows: TGTGCCAGCAGTACCCGACAGGGAAACACTGAAGCTTTCTTT. Translated: CASSTRQGNTEAFF. The full variable domain, rest sourced from reference TRBV28 and TRBJ1-1, is DVKVTQSSRYLVKRTGEKVFLECVQDMDHENMFWYRQDPGLGLRLIYFSYDVKMKEKGDIPEGYSVSREKKERFSLILESASTNQTSMYLCASSTRQGNTEAFFGQGTRLTVV.

This clone occurred many times. Other DNA sequences in this specimen translate into the identical CDR3. The chain has TRBV19 and TRBJ1-5; TRBD1 agrees at 10 bases. Per germline, CDR1 LNHDA and CDR2 SQIVND (reference sequence). V shed 5 bases and J 4 bases; nucleotides not matched to a gene: 8. The CDR3 length is 16 residues. As DNA, the CDR3 is TGTGCCAGTAGTCCTAGACAGGGGGCTCCTAATCAGCCCCAGCATTTT. It specifies CASSPRQGAPNQPQHF.

The gene calls are TRBV2 and TRBJ1-5; 7 bases are shared with TRBD1. CDR3 length: 15 residues. Germline lookup yields CDR1 SNHLY and CDR2 FYNNEI. After removal of 6 bases from V and 2 bases from J, the junction contained 7 bases not matched to a gene. CDR3 loop: CASSIRGRGNQPQHF. DNA of the CDR3: TGTGCCAGCAGCATAAGGGGGCGAGGCAATCAGCCCCAGCATTTT.

Notes on this clone: This likely reflects a read error, since a far larger clone is one base away. This chain uses TRBV7-8 with TRBJ1-2, with a tentative D call TRBD1 (5 bases). Trimming took off 5 bases at V and 3 bases at J, with 19 bases between the two ends. CDR3 length: 16 residues. The V gene's germline CDR1 is SGHVS and CDR2 FQNEAQ. The CDR3 sequence: CASSPTTGRVHYGYTF. The CDR3 coding sequence is TGTGCCAGCAGCCCGACCACGGGCAGGGTTCACTATGGCTACACCTTC. The entire variable domain, with the rest obtained from reference TRBV7-8 and TRBJ1-2, is as follows: GAGVSQSPRYKVAKRGQDVALRCDPISGHVSLFWYQQALGQGPEFLTYFQNEAQLDKSGLPSDRFFAERPEGSVSTLKIQRTQQEDSAVYLCASSPTTGRVHYGYTFGSGTRLTVV.